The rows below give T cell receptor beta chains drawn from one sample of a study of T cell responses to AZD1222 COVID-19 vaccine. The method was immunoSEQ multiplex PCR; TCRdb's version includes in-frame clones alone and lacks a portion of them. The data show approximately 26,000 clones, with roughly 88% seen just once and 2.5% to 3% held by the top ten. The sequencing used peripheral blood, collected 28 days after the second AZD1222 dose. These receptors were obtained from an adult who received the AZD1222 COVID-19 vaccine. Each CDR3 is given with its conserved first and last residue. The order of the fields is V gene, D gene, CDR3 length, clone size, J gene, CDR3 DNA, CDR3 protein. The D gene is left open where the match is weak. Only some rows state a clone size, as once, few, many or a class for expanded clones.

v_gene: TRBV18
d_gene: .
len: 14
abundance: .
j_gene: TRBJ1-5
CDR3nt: TGTGCCAGCTCACCTGCACATAGCAATCAGCCCCAGCATTTT
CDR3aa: CASSPAHSNQPQHF

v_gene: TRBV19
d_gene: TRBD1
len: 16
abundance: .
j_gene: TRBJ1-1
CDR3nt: TGTGCCAGTACCCCATGGAGGGGGCGAAGGGACACTGAAGCTTTCTTT
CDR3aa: CASTPWRGRRDTEAFF

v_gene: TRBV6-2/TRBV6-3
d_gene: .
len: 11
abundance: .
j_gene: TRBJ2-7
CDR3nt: TGTGCCAGCAGTGACTCCTACGAGCAGTACTTC
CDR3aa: CASSDSYEQYF

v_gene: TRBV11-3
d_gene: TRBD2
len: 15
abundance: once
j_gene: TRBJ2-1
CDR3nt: TGTGCCAGCAGCTTAGGGGGCGGACTAGATCGGGAGCAGTTCTTC
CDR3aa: CASSLGGGLDREQFF

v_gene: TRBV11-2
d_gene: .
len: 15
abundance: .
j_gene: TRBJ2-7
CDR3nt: TGTGCCAGCAGCCCGTCCCCCTTCAGCTCCTACGAGCAGTACTTC
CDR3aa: CASSPSPFSSYEQYF

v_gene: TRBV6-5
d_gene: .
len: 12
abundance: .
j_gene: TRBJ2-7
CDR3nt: TGTGCCAGCAGACCCACGGGGTACGAGCAGTACTTC
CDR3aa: CASRPTGYEQYF

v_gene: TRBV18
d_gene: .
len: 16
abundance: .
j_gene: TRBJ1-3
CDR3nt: TGTGCCAGCTCACCACCCGTTCGGGGGCCTGGAAACACCATATATTTT
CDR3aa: CASSPPVRGPGNTIYF

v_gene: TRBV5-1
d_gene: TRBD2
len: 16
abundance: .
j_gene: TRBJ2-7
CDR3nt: TGCGCCAGCAGCGCCCCGCTAGCGGGGGGATACTACGAGCAGTACTTC
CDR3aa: CASSAPLAGGYYEQYF

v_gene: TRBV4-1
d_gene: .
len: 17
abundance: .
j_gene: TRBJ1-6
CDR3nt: TGCGCCAGCAGCCAAGGGTGGGACAACTCCTATAATTCACCCCTCCACTTT
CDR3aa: CASSQGWDNSYNSPLHF

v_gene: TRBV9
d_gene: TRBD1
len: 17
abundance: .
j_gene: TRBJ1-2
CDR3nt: TGTGCCAGCAGCGGCATTACGGGACAGGCTCTATCGGATGGCTACACCTTC
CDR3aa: CASSGITGQALSDGYTF

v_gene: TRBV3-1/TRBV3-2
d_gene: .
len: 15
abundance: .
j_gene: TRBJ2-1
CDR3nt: TGTGCCAGCAGCCAAAGCGATGCAGCCTACAATGAGCAGTTCTTC
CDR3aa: CASSQSDAAYNEQFF

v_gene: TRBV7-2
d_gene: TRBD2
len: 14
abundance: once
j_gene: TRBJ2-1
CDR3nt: TGTGCCAGCAGCTTAGCGAGACTAGCCTATGAGCAGTTCTTC
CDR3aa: CASSLARLAYEQFF

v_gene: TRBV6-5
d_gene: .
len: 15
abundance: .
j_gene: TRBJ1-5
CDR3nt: TGTGCCAGCAAATTATTAGAGGGCAGCAATCAGCCCCAGCATTTT
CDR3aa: CASKLLEGSNQPQHF

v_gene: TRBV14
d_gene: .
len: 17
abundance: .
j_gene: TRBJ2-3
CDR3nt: TGTGCCAGCAGCCCCCGTGTGGGGGGGCCGGAGACAGATACGCAGTATTTT
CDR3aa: CASSPRVGGPETDTQYF

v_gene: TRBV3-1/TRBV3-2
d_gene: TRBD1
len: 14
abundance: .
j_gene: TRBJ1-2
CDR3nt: TGTGCCAGCAGCCAAGATGGGCAGGGGGATGGCTACACCTTC
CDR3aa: CASSQDGQGDGYTF

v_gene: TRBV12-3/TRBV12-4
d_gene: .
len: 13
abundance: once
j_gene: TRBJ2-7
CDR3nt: TGTGCCAGCAGCCCCGGTTCGGGCCACGAGCAGTACTTC
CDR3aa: CASSPGSGHEQYF

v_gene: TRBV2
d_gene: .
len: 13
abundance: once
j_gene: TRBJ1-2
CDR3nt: TGTGCCAGCAGTGAAGGAGTCCATATTAGCTACACCTTC
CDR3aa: CASSEGVHISYTF

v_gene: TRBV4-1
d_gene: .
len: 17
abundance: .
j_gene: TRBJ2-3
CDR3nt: TGCGCCAGCAGCCAAGATAGGGGGGGGGCTCACACAGATACGCAGTATTTT
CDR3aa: CASSQDRGGAHTDTQYF

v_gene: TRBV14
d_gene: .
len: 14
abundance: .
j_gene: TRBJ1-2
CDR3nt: TGTGCCAGCAGCCAAGATCCTGGGGCGCGTGGCTACACCTTC
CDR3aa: CASSQDPGARGYTF

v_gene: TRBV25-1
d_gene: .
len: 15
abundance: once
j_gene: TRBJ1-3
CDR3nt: TGTGCCAGCAGTGAATCAGGGTGGGCTGGAAACACCATATATTTT
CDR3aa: CASSESGWAGNTIYF

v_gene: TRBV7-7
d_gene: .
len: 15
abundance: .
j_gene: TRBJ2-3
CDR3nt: TGTGCTAGCAGCCCCATCCGGGACCGGGCAGATACGCAGTATTTT
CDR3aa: CASSPIRDRADTQYF

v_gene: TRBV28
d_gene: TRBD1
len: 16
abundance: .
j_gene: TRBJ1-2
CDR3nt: TGTGCCAGCAGCCCGGGACAGGGGGCGTCTAACTATGGCTACACCTTC
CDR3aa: CASSPGQGASNYGYTF

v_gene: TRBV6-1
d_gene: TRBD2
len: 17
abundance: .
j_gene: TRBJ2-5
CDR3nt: TGTGCCAGCAGTGAATTAACGGGACTAGCGGGGGGGGAGACCCAGTACTTC
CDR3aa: CASSELTGLAGGETQYF

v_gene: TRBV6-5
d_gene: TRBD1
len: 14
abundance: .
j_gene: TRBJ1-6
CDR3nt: TGTGCCAGCACCTTGACAGGGAACAACTCACCCCTCCACTTT
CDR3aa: CASTLTGNNSPLHF

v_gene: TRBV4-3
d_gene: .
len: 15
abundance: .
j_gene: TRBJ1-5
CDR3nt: TGCGCCAGCAGCCAAGATTGGCAGGGCAATCAGCCCCAGCATTTT
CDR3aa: CASSQDWQGNQPQHF

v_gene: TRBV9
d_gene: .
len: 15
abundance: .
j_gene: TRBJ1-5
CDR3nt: TGTGCCAGCAGCGTCGACGCCTCGTCCCTTCAGCCCCAGCATTTT
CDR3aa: CASSVDASSLQPQHF

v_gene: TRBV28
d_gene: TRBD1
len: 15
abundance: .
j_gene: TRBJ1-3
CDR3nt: TGTGCCAGCACCCCTACAGGGGTCTCTGGAAACACCATATATTTT
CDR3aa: CASTPTGVSGNTIYF

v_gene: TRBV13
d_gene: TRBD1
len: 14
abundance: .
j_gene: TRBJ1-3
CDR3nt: TGTGCCAGCAGCGTACGACAGGGGAGAAACACCATATATTTT
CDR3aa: CASSVRQGRNTIYF